This section outlines one T cell receptor beta chain sequence together with its context. Germline V CDR1 and CDR2: GTSNPN, SVGIG (reference sequence). V lost 3 bases and J lost 0, with 8 bases in between. The CDR3 is made up of 14 amino acids. This sample stems from a study of blood T cell repertoires in COVID-19. Turning to the study itself: The study drew acute and convalescent COVID-19 samples from the United States, Italy and Spain. Sources were T cells, B-cell-depleted T cells, or PBMCs; the material itself was cDNA or gDNA.

Source study methods: Reference gene primers were amplified, and this amplification served to estimate nucleated cell counts. Measured with immunoSEQ multiplex PCR; TCRdb has only the in-frame clones, and not every one. The V and J calls and clone size were taken over from that table, and D and trimming were inferred from the DNA. The table has 45,000 to 55,000 clones, roughly 84% seen once. The sequence derives from a man aged 45-60 years with active COVID-19. The chain links TRBV30 to TRBJ1-4, with D uncertain. Sequencing was performed on peripheral blood. Here the CDR3 reads CAWRAISTNEKLFF. The CDR3 DNA reads as TGTGCCTGGAGAGCGATCTCAACTAATGAAAAACTGTTTTTT.